The 5 T cell receptor beta chains reported below all come from one sample, sequenced in a study of monozygotic twins with inflammatory bowel disease. TCRdb re-called the 5' RACE reads; one entry per CDR3 protein, DNA not given. The sample table sets out a few hundred thousand distinct CDR3 sequences. The sequenced sample consisted of blood. Receptors originate from a human donor with ulcerative colitis or Crohn's disease, or a healthy co-twin of an affected twin (not recorded which).

This clonotype ranks as large in terms of frequency. The chain employs TRBV7-2 and TRBJ2-3; TCRdb returns TRBD2, unconfirmable since there is no DNA. Germline values: CDR1 SGHTA, CDR2 FQGNSA. CDR3 length: 17 residues. The CDR3 region is CASSLAKAGDRSDTQYF.

This rearrangement joins TRBV27 to TRBJ2-3; with no DNA, the TCRdb D assignment of TRBD1 cannot be verified. The CDR3 extends over 16 amino acids. Germline V gives CDR1 MNHEY, CDR2 SMNVEV (reference sequence). This chain's CDR3 is CASSYQRGRGTDTQYF.

The J gene is TRBJ2-3, the V gene TRBV28. The CDR3 length is 14 residues. The V gene's germline CDR1 is MDHEN and CDR2 SYDVKM. The CDR3 region is CASSADLQIDTQYF.

This chain links TRBV29-1 with TRBJ2-3; TCRdb reports TRBD1, a call that lacks DNA to check it against. This CDR3 contains 12 residues. The germline CDR1 and CDR2 sequences are SQVTM and ANQGSEA. CDR3: CSVQGTPSVQYF.

This chain uses TRBV6-6 with TRBJ2-5. Germline V gene lookup returns CDR1 MNHNY and CDR2 SVGAGI (reference sequence). The CDR3 contains 12 residues. CDR3 in amino acids: CASSSGQETQYF.